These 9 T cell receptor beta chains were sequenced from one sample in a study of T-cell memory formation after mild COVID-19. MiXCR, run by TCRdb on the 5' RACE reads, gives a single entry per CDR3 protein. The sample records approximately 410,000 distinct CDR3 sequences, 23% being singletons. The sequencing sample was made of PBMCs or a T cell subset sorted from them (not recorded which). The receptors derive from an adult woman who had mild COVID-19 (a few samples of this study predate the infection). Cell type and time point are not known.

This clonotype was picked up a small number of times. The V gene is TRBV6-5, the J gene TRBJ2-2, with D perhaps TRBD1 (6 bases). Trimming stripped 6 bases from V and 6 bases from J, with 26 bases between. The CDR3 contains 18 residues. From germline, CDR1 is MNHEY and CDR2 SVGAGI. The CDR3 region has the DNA TGTGCCAGCAGCCTAGGATTCAGGGGCAGTTGGGATTCCGGGGAGCTGTTTTTT. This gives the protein CASSLGFRGSWDSGELFF.

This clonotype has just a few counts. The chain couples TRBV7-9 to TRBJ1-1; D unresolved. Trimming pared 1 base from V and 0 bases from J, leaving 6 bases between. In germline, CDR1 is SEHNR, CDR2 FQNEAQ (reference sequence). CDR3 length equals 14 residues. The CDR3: CASSLVTVNTEAFF. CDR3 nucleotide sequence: TGTGCCAGCAGCTTAGTTACAGTGAACACTGAAGCTTTCTTT.

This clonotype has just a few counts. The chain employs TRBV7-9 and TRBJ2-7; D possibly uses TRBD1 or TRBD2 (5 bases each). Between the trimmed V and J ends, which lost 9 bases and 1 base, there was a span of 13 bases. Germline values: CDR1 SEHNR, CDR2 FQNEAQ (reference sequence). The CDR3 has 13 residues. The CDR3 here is CASRGAFSYEQYF. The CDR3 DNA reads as TGTGCCAGTAGAGGGGCCTTTTCCTACGAGCAGTACTTC. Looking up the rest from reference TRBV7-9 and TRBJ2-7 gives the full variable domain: DTGVSQNPRHKITKRGQNVTFRCDPISEHNRLYWYRQTLGQGPEFLTYFQNEAQLEKSRLLSDRFSAERPKGSFSTLEIQRTEQGDSAMYLCASRGAFSYEQYFGPGTRLTVT.

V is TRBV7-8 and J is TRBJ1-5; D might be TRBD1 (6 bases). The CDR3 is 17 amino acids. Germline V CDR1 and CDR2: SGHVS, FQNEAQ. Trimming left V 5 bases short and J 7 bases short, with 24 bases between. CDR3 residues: CASSIGRGRGGLQPQHF. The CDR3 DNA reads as TGTGCCAGCAGCATAGGCAGGGGACGTGGAGGTTTGCAGCCCCAGCATTTT.

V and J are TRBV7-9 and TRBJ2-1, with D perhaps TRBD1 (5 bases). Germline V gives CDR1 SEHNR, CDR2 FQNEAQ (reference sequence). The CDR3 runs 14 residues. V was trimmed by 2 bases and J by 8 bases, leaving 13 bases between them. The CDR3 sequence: CASSLLGAPDEQFF. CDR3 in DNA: TGTGCCAGCAGCTTACTAGGGGCCCCCGATGAGCAGTTCTTC. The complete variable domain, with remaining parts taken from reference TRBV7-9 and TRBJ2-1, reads DTGVSQNPRHKITKRGQNVTFRCDPISEHNRLYWYRQTLGQGPEFLTYFQNEAQLEKSRLLSDRFSAERPKGSFSTLEIQRTEQGDSAMYLCASSLLGAPDEQFFGPGTRLTVL.

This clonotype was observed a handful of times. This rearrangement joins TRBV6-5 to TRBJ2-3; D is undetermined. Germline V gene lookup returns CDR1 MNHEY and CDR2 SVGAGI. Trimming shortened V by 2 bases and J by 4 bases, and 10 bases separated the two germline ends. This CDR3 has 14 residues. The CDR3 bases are TGTGCCAGCAGTTACGGAGTTTTGGCAGATACGCAGTATTTT. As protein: CASSYGVLADTQYF.

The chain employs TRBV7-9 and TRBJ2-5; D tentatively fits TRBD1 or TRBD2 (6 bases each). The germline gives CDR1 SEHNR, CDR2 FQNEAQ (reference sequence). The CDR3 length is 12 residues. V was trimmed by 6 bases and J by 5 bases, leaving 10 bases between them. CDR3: CASSRGAETQYF. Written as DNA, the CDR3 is TGTGCCAGCAGTAGGGGGGCGGAGACCCAGTACTTC.

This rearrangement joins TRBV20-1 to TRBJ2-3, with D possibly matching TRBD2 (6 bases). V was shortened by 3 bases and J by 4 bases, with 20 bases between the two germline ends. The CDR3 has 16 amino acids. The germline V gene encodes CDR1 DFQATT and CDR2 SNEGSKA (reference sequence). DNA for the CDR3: TGCAGTGCTAGGGGTTCCGGGACTTGGAGAGCAGATACGCAGTATTTT. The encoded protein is CSARGSGTWRADTQYF.

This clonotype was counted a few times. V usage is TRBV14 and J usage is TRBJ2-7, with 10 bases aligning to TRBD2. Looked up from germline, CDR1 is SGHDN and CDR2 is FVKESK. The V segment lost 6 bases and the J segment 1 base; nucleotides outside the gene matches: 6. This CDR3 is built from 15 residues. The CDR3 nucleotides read TGTGCCAGCAGTCGCTTGACTAGCGGGTCCTACGAGCAGTACTTC. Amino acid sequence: CASSRLTSGSYEQYF.